Detailed here is one TCR beta chain. This sample is drawn from a study of blood T cell repertoires in COVID-19. Cohorts were determined from participant-reported clinical history. This CDR3 region has 14 residues. The ends were cut back, 2 bases at V and 2 bases at J, with 11 bases in the middle. The V gene's germline CDR1 is SGHRS and CDR2 YFSETQ. This table comes from immunoSEQ multiplex PCR, and its TCRdb copy is limited to in-frame clones, with some not included. Among under 200,000 clones listed, about 80% were seen once. The clonotype was recovered from a man aged 50 to 59 who had recovered from COVID-19. The chain is built from TRBV5-1 and TRBJ2-7, with D possibly TRBD2 on 5 matching bases. Sequences were obtained from PBMCs or T cells enriched from blood (not recorded which). CDR3 loop: CASSFERGPYEQYF. CDR3 coding DNA: TGCGCCAGCAGCTTCGAACGGGGTCCCTACGAGCAGTACTTC.